This TCR beta chain was retrieved from a study of blood T cell repertoires in COVID-19 (dated by TCRdb to about 2020). At the level of the whole study: Samples covering the acute and convalescent phases of COVID-19 were provided by collaborators in the United States, Italy and Spain. The dataset comprised deeply sampled blood TCRbeta repertoires from subjects exposed to, actively infected with, or recovered from COVID-19. A de-identified subject ID, COVID-19 status, age in years and sex were almost always included in the sample metadata. Where available, HLA class I and class II types were taken from metadata supplied by the sample provider and were not determined by assay-based typing. The prospective study material was composed of cDNA or gDNA derived from T cells, B-cell-depleted T cells, or PBMCs. The repertoires were released in a freely available public database intended as a resource for research on the immune response to SARS-CoV-2. Samples came from the ongoing ImmuneRACE study (first 160 participants) plus 1,254 subjects from 6 global collaborators.

Summary of the overall study and its limitations: The quantity of clinical and demographic metadata differed by source and by participant and was supplied without curation.

In the case of this clone: Its recognized antigen is unknown. No base-level quality is on record; no much larger clone is a single base apart.

CDR1 and CDR2 are drawn from the germline V gene: MNHEY, SVGAGI. There are 14 amino acids in the CDR3, from cysteine to phenylalanine inclusive. Only the CDR3 DNA is retained, 42 bases long and in frame from the first base. V ends up 6 bases short and J 9 bases short, with an unmatched junction base count of 9. TCRbeta CDR3 regions were amplified from genomic DNA using the immunoSEQ Assay, a bias-controlled multiplex PCR. The authors processed their data as follows. The number of nucleated cells in each sample was estimated from the amplification of reference gene primers within the assay. To quantify the absolute abundance of each unique TCRbeta CDR3 rearrangement, sequence reads were collapsed and filtered. Productive Simpson clonality was computed per sample as the square root of Simpson's diversity index over productive rearrangements. Drawn from immuneACCESS, this table holds only the in-frame rearrangements with V and J called that TCRdb kept. Clones are partly lost; checked studies trace under half to an unresolved V gene and leave the rest unexplained. That table supplies the V and J calls and clone size; D and trimming were determined from the DNA. The sample table holds 120,000 or so clones, of which roughly four fifths were seen once. In total, the top ten clones hold less than 6.5% of the sample.

Whole blood was collected in K2EDTA tubes by collaborating institutions according to the institutions' own protocols. For TCRbeta analysis, collaborator samples were shipped as frozen whole blood, as isolated PBMCs, or as DNA extracted from either sample type. The rearranged chain carries TRBV6-5 and TRBJ2-1, and TRBD1 matches 9 of the central bases. Sequenced: peripheral blood. This receptor was identified in a man aged 55 to 70 with acute or convalescent COVID-19. For the CDR3, the sequence is CASRGQGGRIEQFF. The nucleotide sequence reads as follows: TGTGCCAGCAGGGGACAGGGCGGACGCATTGAGCAGTTCTTC.